This passage covers 29 T cell receptor beta chains from one sample sequenced in a study of cytomegalovirus exposure and HLA in healthy donors. Vbeta (60) and Jbeta (13) primers were used in the PCR. Clones were read by immunoSEQ multiplex PCR, and TCRdb kept only the in-frame ones, dropping some. The sample lists roughly 150,000 clones; 70% were seen once. The sequencing sample was made of PBMCs. The receptors were sampled from a woman aged 30 to 39 in good health and CMV-seronegative.

The chain links TRBV5-1 to TRBJ1-4; D is ambiguous. V was pared by 1 base and J by 0 bases, with 7 bases between. Germline values: CDR1 SGHRS, CDR2 YFSETQ. This CDR3 region has 15 residues. CDR3: CASSLSGTTNEKLFF. DNA of the CDR3: TGCGCCAGCAGCTTGAGCGGGACAACTAATGAAAAACTGTTTTTT.

The genes are TRBV9 and TRBJ2-2, with D uncertain. The CDR3 runs 12 residues. V was cut by 1 base and J by 5 bases, with 3 bases left in between. Per the germline V gene, CDR1 is SGDLS and CDR2 is YYNGEE. CDR3 sequence reads: CASSVSTGELFF. CDR3 sequence (DNA): TGTGCCAGCAGCGTATCTACCGGGGAGCTGTTTTTT. Full variable domain (outside the CDR3, taken from reference TRBV9 and TRBJ2-2): DSGVTQTPKHLITATGQRVTLRCSPRSGDLSVYWYQQSLDQGLQFLIQYYNGEERAKGNILERFSAQQFPDLHSELNLSSLELGDSALYFCASSVSTGELFFGEGSRLTVL.

The chain has TRBV28 and TRBJ1-5, with 7 bases identical to TRBD1. V dropped 6 bases and J dropped 4; count of bases not matched to a gene: 9. This CDR3 spans 15 amino acids. Germline assignment: CDR1 MDHEN and CDR2 SYDVKM. The CDR3 region has the DNA TGTGCCAGCAGGGTCGGCGGGACAGAAAATCAGCCCCAGCATTTT. This sequence encodes CASRVGGTENQPQHF.

The J gene is TRBJ2-2, the V gene TRBV5-1; 16 nucleotides match TRBD2. The CDR3 has 17 residues. Germline CDR1 is SGHRS and CDR2 is YFSETQ. V dropped 4 bases and J dropped 5; count of bases not matched to a gene: 5. CDR3 sequence (DNA): TGCGCCAGCAGCCTGGGACTAGCGGGGGGGCCTACCGGGGAGCTGTTTTTT. Translating gives CASSLGLAGGPTGELFF.

J is TRBJ2-5 and V is TRBV28; a possible D gene is TRBD1 (6 bases). Germline V gives CDR1 MDHEN, CDR2 SYDVKM. V was shortened by 2 bases and J by 7 bases, with 14 bases between the two germline ends. This CDR3 region has 14 residues. The CDR3 is CASSLVGGRRTQYF. CDR3 sequence (DNA): TGTGCCAGCAGTTTAGTAGGGGGTCGAAGGACCCAGTACTTC.

This sequence joins TRBV2 and TRBJ1-2; 12 bases fit TRBD1. Germline loops: CDR1 SNHLY, CDR2 FYNNEI. The J segment lost 6 bases and the V segment lost 4 bases, leaving 3 bases of the junction unmatched. The CDR3 consists of 14 residues. The CDR3 sequence: CASSGGDRGHGYTF. For the CDR3, the DNA is TGTGCCAGCAGTGGGGGGGACAGGGGGCATGGCTACACCTTC.

CDR3 amino acids: CASSYGSSGNTIYF. CDR3 in DNA: TGTGCCAGCAGTTACGGGAGCTCTGGAAACACCATATATTTT. This chain joins TRBV6-6 and TRBJ1-3; the D is unclear. V was clipped by 2 bases and J by 0 bases, with 5 bases between them. The CDR3 has 14 residues. CDR1 and CDR2 (germline): MNHNY, SVGAGI (reference sequence).

This rearrangement joins TRBV4-2 to TRBJ2-2; D is unresolved. Trimming took off 8 bases at V and 0 bases at J, with 7 bases between the two ends. Germline assignment: CDR1 LGHNA and CDR2 YNFKEQ. The CDR3 totals 13 residues. CDR3 DNA: TGTGCCAGCGCACCGGCGAACACCGGGGAGCTGTTTTTT. Translation: CASAPANTGELFF.

The chain recombines TRBV7-3 with TRBJ1-1; D is uncertain. Germline V gene lookup returns CDR1 SGHTA and CDR2 FQGTGA. The CDR3 totals 16 residues. V was shortened by 2 bases and J by 0 bases, with 13 bases between the two germline ends. The CDR3 nucleotides are TGTGCCAGCAGCTTAGTGCACAGCCCCATGAACACTGAAGCTTTCTTT. Protein sequence: CASSLVHSPMNTEAFF.

The table lists this clone with a few counts. This chain links TRBV4-2 with TRBJ2-6; no reliable D call. The V and J ends lost 0 bases and 0 bases respectively, with 3 bases between them. The CDR3 has 15 residues. In germline, CDR1 is LGHNA, CDR2 YNFKEQ. The CDR3 coding sequence is TGTGCCAGCAGCCAAGATAGCTCTGGGGCCAACGTCCTGACTTTC. Its translation is CASSQDSSGANVLTF.

This chain links TRBV9 with TRBJ2-7, with 12 bases fitting TRBD1. Germline lookup yields CDR1 SGDLS and CDR2 YYNGEE. The CDR3 covers 18 residues. Trimming took 2 bases from V and 5 from J; bases not matched to a gene: 14. CDR3 sequence: CASSVGPSIGTGGNEQYF. The CDR3 DNA reads as TGTGCCAGCAGCGTGGGGCCCTCAATCGGGACAGGGGGCAACGAGCAGTACTTC.

The chain joins TRBV28 to TRBJ1-1; 8 nucleotides match TRBD1. There are 19 residues in the CDR3. V was pared by 3 bases and J by 1 base, with 16 bases of the junction left unmatched. CDR1 MDHEN and CDR2 SYDVKM come from the germline V gene. The CDR3 loop is CASSFYPGTGPGGNTEAFF. The DNA of the CDR3 is TGTGCCAGCAGTTTCTACCCTGGGACAGGCCCCGGGGGGAACACTGAAGCTTTCTTT. The full variable domain, its missing parts supplied by reference TRBV28 and TRBJ1-1, is DVKVTQSSRYLVKRTGEKVFLECVQDMDHENMFWYRQDPGLGLRLIYFSYDVKMKEKGDIPEGYSVSREKKERFSLILESASTNQTSMYLCASSFYPGTGPGGNTEAFFGQGTRLTVV.

This clone was found a few times. The chain recombines TRBV6-1 with TRBJ2-2, with 11 bases lining up with TRBD2. Per the germline V gene, CDR1 is MNHNS and CDR2 is SASEGT. CDR3 length equals 15 residues. J gave up 6 bases and V 3 bases, and 3 bases lay outside the gene matches. CDR3 bases: TGTGCCAGCAGTGATAGCGGGAGGGTAGCCGGGGAGCTGTTTTTT. Encoded protein: CASSDSGRVAGELFF.

This clone was observed a few times. V usage is TRBV29-1 and J usage is TRBJ2-3; 7 bases fit TRBD2. Per germline, CDR1 SQVTM and CDR2 ANQGSEA. J gave up 0 bases and V 1 base, and 7 bases lay outside the gene matches. The CDR3 loop spans 16 amino acids. Written as DNA, the CDR3 is TGCAGCGTTGAAGTAACATCTAGCGGAAGCACAGATACGCAGTATTTT. Its translation is CSVEVTSSGSTDTQYF.

The sample holds a few counts of this clone. Within the sample, other DNA sequences also encode this same CDR3. This chain joins TRBV5-1 and TRBJ1-2, with 7 nucleotides matching TRBD1. CDR3 length: 13 amino acids. Losses at the gene ends were 1 base for V and 6 bases for J; bases not matched to a gene: 3. CDR1 and CDR2 from the germline V gene are SGHRS and YFSETQ. CDR3 in DNA: TGCGCCAGCAGCTTGCGGCAGGGGGATGGCTACACCTTC. Encoded protein: CASSLRQGDGYTF.

The genes are TRBV6-5 and TRBJ2-7, with TRBD2 matching over 12 bases. Germline CDR1 reads MNHEY; CDR2 reads SVGAGI. V lost 7 bases to trimming and J lost 5 bases; unmatched junction nucleotides: 9. There are 15 residues in the CDR3. This CDR3 is CASTYLAGGRNEQYF. The CDR3 coding sequence is TGTGCCAGCACCTACCTAGCGGGAGGGCGCAACGAGCAGTACTTC.

This clone showed up just a few times. This chain links TRBV6-1 with TRBJ2-2; TRBD2 matches 11 bases. Germline trimming cut 3 bases from V and 1 base from J; bases unmatched to any gene: 10. Germline loops: CDR1 MNHNS, CDR2 SASEGT. CDR3 size: 19 residues. The CDR3 region is CASSDLSGGATENTGELFF. For the CDR3, the DNA is TGTGCCAGCAGTGACCTTAGCGGGGGGGCTACTGAGAACACCGGGGAGCTGTTTTTT.

The gene calls are TRBV14 and TRBJ2-1, with 12 bases that match TRBD2. The CDR3 runs 17 residues. Unmatched junction bases numbered 12, after V lost 4 bases and J lost 8 bases. Germline CDR1 is SGHDN and CDR2 is FVKESK. The CDR3 DNA sequence: TGTGCCAGCAGCCTACTAGCGGGAGGCCCGACTGGGGATGAGCAGTTCTTC. Its translation is CASSLLAGGPTGDEQFF.

The chain recombines TRBV2 with TRBJ2-2, with TRBD1 identical over 7 bases. Trimming took 5 bases from V and 5 from J; bases not matched to a gene: 8. CDR1 and CDR2 from the germline V gene are SNHLY and FYNNEI. The CDR3 extends over 15 amino acids. The CDR3: CASSSQGIATGELFF. The CDR3 DNA reads as TGTGCCAGCAGTTCACAGGGGATTGCTACCGGGGAGCTGTTTTTT. The complete variable domain, with remaining parts taken from reference TRBV2 and TRBJ2-2, reads EPEVTQTPSHQVTQMGQEVILRCVPISNHLYFYWYRQILGQKVEFLVSFYNNEISEKSEIFDDQFSVERPDGSNFTLKIRSTKLEDSAMYFCASSSQGIATGELFFGEGSRLTVL.

This chain uses TRBV4-2 with TRBJ1-2; 9 bases are shared with TRBD1. The CDR3 covers 16 residues. After removal of 0 bases from V and 2 bases from J, the junction contained 4 bases not matched to a gene. Germline loops: CDR1 LGHNA, CDR2 YNFKEQ. CDR3 protein: CASSQDKGTGNYGYTF. CDR3 DNA: TGTGCCAGCAGCCAAGATAAGGGGACAGGGAACTATGGCTACACCTTC.

This clone was seen only a few times. This chain connects TRBV2 to TRBJ2-5; 8 nucleotides line up with TRBD1. Germline V gives CDR1 SNHLY, CDR2 FYNNEI. With 4 bases clipped from V and 4 bases from J, the junction kept 5 bases outside the gene matches. The CDR3 loop spans 14 amino acids. In nucleotides, the CDR3 is TGTGCCAGCAGTGTACAGGGGGGAGGAGAGACCCAGTACTTC. Translating gives CASSVQGGGETQYF.

This clone has a single count. The V call is TRBV6-6, the J call TRBJ1-1; possibly TRBD1 for D (5 bases). V was trimmed by 7 bases and J by 3 bases, leaving 18 bases between them. CDR3 length: 15 residues. Germline assignment: CDR1 MNHNY and CDR2 SVGAGI (reference sequence). The CDR3 bases are TGTGCCAGCACCCTACGGGGGTATGGGGACACTGAAGCTTTCTTT. Protein: CASTLRGYGDTEAFF.

The chain has TRBV27 and TRBJ1-1; no firm D call. CDR3 length: 16 residues. Trimming removed 2 bases from V and 4 bases from J, with 17 bases in between. CDR1 and CDR2 (germline): MNHEY, SMNVEV (reference sequence). Here the CDR3 reads CASSLNSILGITEAFF. CDR3 in DNA: TGTGCCAGCAGTTTAAATTCGATACTAGGGATCACTGAAGCTTTCTTT.

The rearrangement uses TRBV11-2 and TRBJ2-5, with 9 bases identical to TRBD1. Germline CDR1 SGHAT, CDR2 FQNNGV. This CDR3 has 16 residues. Trimming at V came to 1 base and at J to 4 bases, leaving 7 bases not matched to a gene. The CDR3 protein is CASSLVGQGFLETQYF. The CDR3 DNA reads TGTGCCAGCAGCTTAGTGGGACAGGGATTTTTAGAGACCCAGTACTTC.

The chain links TRBV28 to TRBJ2-7; 9 bases fit TRBD1. The J segment lost 7 bases and the V segment lost 6 bases, leaving 13 bases of the junction unmatched. The CDR3 is made up of 15 amino acids. Germline V gene lookup returns CDR1 MDHEN and CDR2 SYDVKM. CDR3 in amino acids: CASRITGTGIREQYF. CDR3 sequence (DNA): TGTGCCAGCAGGATTACCGGGACAGGGATTCGGGAGCAGTACTTC. Filled out from reference TRBV28 and TRBJ2-7, the complete variable domain reads DVKVTQSSRYLVKRTGEKVFLECVQDMDHENMFWYRQDPGLGLRLIYFSYDVKMKEKGDIPEGYSVSREKKERFSLILESASTNQTSMYLCASRITGTGIREQYFGPGTRLTVT.

This chain links TRBV28 with TRBJ1-2; 7 bases agree with TRBD1. V lost 8 bases and J lost 2; bases outside the gene matches: 8. This CDR3 comprises 14 residues. Germline V gene data show CDR1 as MDHEN and CDR2 as SYDVKM. The CDR3 DNA follows: TGTGCCAGCCGTCGGGGCAGGGGGAACTATGGCTACACCTTC. Its translation: CASRRGRGNYGYTF.

CDR3 nucleotides: TGTGCCAGCAGCCATGGGACTAGAAATGGGAATTGGAAAAATACGCAGTATTTT. Its translation: CASSHGTRNGNWKNTQYF. V and J are TRBV27 and TRBJ2-3; 8 nucleotides align to TRBD2. J gave up 7 bases and V 6 bases, and 21 bases lay outside the gene matches. From germline, CDR1 is MNHEY and CDR2 SMNVEV (reference sequence). This CDR3 comprises 18 residues.

The chain combines TRBV29-1 with TRBJ2-3, with D perhaps matching TRBD2 (5 bases). The CDR3 has 15 amino acids. Germline loops: CDR1 SQVTM, CDR2 ANQGSEA. V was trimmed by 0 bases and J by 2 bases, leaving 12 bases between them. CDR3 sequence reads: CSVEDRWGVTDTQYF. CDR3 nucleotide sequence: TGCAGCGTTGAAGATCGATGGGGAGTCACAGATACGCAGTATTTT.

To note about this clone: The junction departs from the called germline gene at one end, perhaps through a read error. The same CDR3 is also encoded by other DNA sequences in this sample. The rearrangement links TRBV9 to TRBJ2-3, with TRBD1 matching over 7 bases. The CDR3 has 16 amino acids. The germline V gene encodes CDR1 SGDLS and CDR2 YYNGEE. The CDR3 here is CASSQRTGASTDTQYF. As DNA, the CDR3 is TGCGCCAGCAGCCAGAGGACAGGAGCTAGCACAGATACGCAGTATTTT.